This TCR beta chain was sequenced in a study of vaccination effects on CD4 cells after COVID-19. The length of the CDR3 is 15 residues. Trimming cost V 6 bases and J 1 base, with 15 bases left between them. Germline-derived CDR1 and CDR2 are MNHEY and SVGAGI. Points on this clone: The antigen is unknown.

Method: immunoSEQ multiplex PCR; TCRdb's copy keeps in-frame clones and lacks some. The sample comprises about 17,000 clones, 65% to 80% of which are singletons, and more than 20% rests with the top ten. Expansion of antigen-specific CD4+ T cells with viral peptide pools was carried out by the ViraFEST assay before sequencing. Investigators separated out CD4+ T cells once around 11 days of culture had passed. According to PCR results, the person was infected with SARS-CoV-2 between March and December 2020. Two doses of either BNT162b2 or mRNA-1273 were given to each participant. Cultures had half their medium replaced with IL-2 medium on days 3 and 7.

The origin of this receptor is a human donor who had a prior SARS-CoV-2 infection. The chain couples TRBV6-5 to TRBJ1-1; maybe TRBD1 (5 bases). The sequenced sample was CD4+ T cells from PBMCs cultured with SARS-CoV-2 spike peptides, obtained after COVID-19 vaccination. CDR3 DNA sequence: TGTGCCAGCAGGCCTCCGGAAGGGGCGAACACTGAAGCTTTCTTT. Translation: CASRPPEGANTEAFF.